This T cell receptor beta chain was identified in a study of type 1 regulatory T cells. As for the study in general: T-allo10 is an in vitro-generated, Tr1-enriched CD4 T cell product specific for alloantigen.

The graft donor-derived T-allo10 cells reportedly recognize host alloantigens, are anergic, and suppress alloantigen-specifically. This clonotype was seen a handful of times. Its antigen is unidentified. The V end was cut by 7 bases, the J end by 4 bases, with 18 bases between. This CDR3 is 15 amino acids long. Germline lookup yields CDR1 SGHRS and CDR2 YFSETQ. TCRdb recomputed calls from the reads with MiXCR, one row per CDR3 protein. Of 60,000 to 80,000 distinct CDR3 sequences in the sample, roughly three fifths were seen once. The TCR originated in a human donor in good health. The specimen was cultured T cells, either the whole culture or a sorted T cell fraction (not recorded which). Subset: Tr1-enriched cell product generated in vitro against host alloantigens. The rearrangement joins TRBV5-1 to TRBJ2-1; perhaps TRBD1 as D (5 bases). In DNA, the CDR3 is TGCGCCAGCCGATGGATAGTTCAGGGTTACAATGAGCAGTTCTTC. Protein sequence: CASRWIVQGYNEQFF.